This T cell receptor (beta chain) was retrieved from a study of blood T cells in healthy people across ages. Study-wide points: Older individuals had lower TCR beta diversity per million T cells (the decline was roughly linear). No conclusive comparison of naive versus antigen-experienced cells was possible with unsorted PBMCs.

Peripheral blood samples of around 9.8 milliliters were drawn from each donor. Next came a second PCR, run for about 6 to 11 cycles, which used a sample-barcoded 5' primer along with a J-beta primer mix. Tags on each cDNA molecule came from a template-switch adaptor with 12 random nucleotides. TCRdb used MiXCR to reprocess the 5' RACE reads, holding one entry per CDR3 protein. The data show about 1.4 million distinct CDR3 sequences, approximately 59% seen once. This CDR3 is 14 amino acids long. Trimming shortened V by 0 bases and J by 4 bases, and 9 bases separated the two germline ends. Per the germline V gene, CDR1 is MGHRA and CDR2 is YSYEKL. A note on this clonotype: What it binds is not known.

The sequence came from a young man in good health. The sequencing sample was made of blood. This chain uses TRBV4-1 with TRBJ2-5; possibly TRBD1 for D (6 bases). The CDR3 DNA reads as TGCGCCAGCAGCCAAGAGACAGGAAGAGAGACCCAGTACTTC. This codes for CASSQETGRETQYF.